One sample yielded the 19 T cell receptor beta chains listed below, sequenced in a study of shared clonotypes between healthy human individuals. Repertoires were generated with immunoSEQ multiplex PCR, while TCRdb's copy carries only in-frame clones and drops some. The table has under 1,900,000 clones, 98% seen once. The sample was naive CD4+ T cells sorted from blood. Described subset: CD45RA+ positively selected. Receptor source: a man younger than 40 in good health.

The gene calls are TRBV19 and TRBJ1-2; no reliable D call. This CDR3 spans 14 amino acids. Trimming cost V 1 base and J 0 bases, with 6 bases left between them. CDR1 is LNHDA and CDR2 is SQIVND in the germline V gene (reference sequence). The CDR3 DNA is TGTGCCAGTAGTATAGTGCCATCTAACTATGGCTACACCTTC. It yields the protein CASSIVPSNYGYTF.

The chain recombines TRBV6-5 with TRBJ2-5; D tentatively fits TRBD1 or TRBD2 (5 bases each). Trimming cost V 2 bases and J 5 bases, with 12 bases left between them. The CDR3 is 14 amino acids. In germline, CDR1 is MNHEY, CDR2 SVGAGI. CDR3 nucleotides: TGTGCCAGCAGTTACAGGGGACCTATGGAGACCCAGTACTTC. The encoded protein is CASSYRGPMETQYF.

V usage is TRBV18 and J usage is TRBJ2-3; TRBD2 aligns across 12 bases. J gave up 4 bases and V 3 bases, and 2 bases lay outside the gene matches. The CDR3 has 15 amino acids. Germline CDR1 KGHSH, CDR2 LQKENI. CDR3 nucleotides: TGTGCCAGCTCACCGACTAGCGGGAGCTCAGATACGCAGTATTTT. It is translated as CASSPTSGSSDTQYF.

V usage is TRBV18 and J usage is TRBJ1-5; 7 bases are shared with TRBD1. In germline, CDR1 is KGHSH, CDR2 LQKENI. This CDR3 spans 15 amino acids. The junction had 7 bases not matched to a gene; V was cut back by 3 bases and J by 5 bases. The CDR3 spells CASSPDRARDQPQHF. In nucleotides, the CDR3 is TGTGCCAGCTCACCTGACAGGGCAAGGGATCAGCCCCAGCATTTT.

The chain uses TRBV29-1 and TRBJ2-7; 7 bases are shared with TRBD2. Germline trimming cut 6 bases from V and 2 bases from J; bases unmatched to any gene: 7. CDR1 is SQVTM, CDR2 ANQGSEA, per germline. This CDR3 spans 13 amino acids. CDR3 amino acids: CSVGGTQTYEQYF. In DNA, the CDR3 is TGCAGCGTGGGAGGGACCCAAACCTACGAGCAGTACTTC.

Concerning this clone: Other nucleotide sequences in the sample specify the same CDR3. The chain joins TRBV5-1 to TRBJ2-3; 7 bases agree with TRBD1. CDR1 is SGHRS and CDR2 is YFSETQ in the germline V gene. This CDR3 is built from 15 residues. Trimming at V came to 1 base and at J to 1 base, leaving 3 bases not matched to a gene. The chain's CDR3 is CASSLPTGGTDTQYF. The DNA for the CDR3 is TGCGCCAGCAGCTTGCCTACAGGGGGCACAGATACGCAGTATTTT.

V is TRBV6-1 and J is TRBJ1-2; D call uncertain. This CDR3 contains 13 residues. The ends were cut back, 2 bases at V and 5 bases at J, with 9 bases in the middle. Per germline, CDR1 MNHNS and CDR2 SASEGT. The CDR3 DNA sequence: TGTGCCAGCAGTGAAATTGACTGGTATGGCTACACCTTC. This translates into CASSEIDWYGYTF.

This chain uses TRBV5-4 with TRBJ2-2; the match to TRBD2 covers 13 bases. Losses at the gene ends were 4 bases for V and 6 bases for J; bases not matched to a gene: 6. The CDR3 sequence is 16 residues long. Looked up from germline, CDR1 is SGHNT and CDR2 is YYREEE (reference sequence). Written as DNA, the CDR3 is TGTGCCAGCAGCCCTGGGACTAGCGGGATCGCCGGGGAGCTGTTTTTT. Its translation: CASSPGTSGIAGELFF.

The V call is TRBV7-2, the J call TRBJ2-5, with TRBD1 identical over 8 bases. The J segment lost 2 bases and the V segment lost 5 bases, leaving 7 bases of the junction unmatched. This CDR3 region has 15 residues. The germline V gene has CDR1 SGHTA and CDR2 FQGNSA. The chain's CDR3 is CASSALTGAQETQYF. For the CDR3, the DNA is TGTGCCAGCAGCGCCCTGACAGGGGCACAAGAGACCCAGTACTTC.

The chain has TRBV28 and TRBJ1-3; D not resolved. Germline-derived CDR1 and CDR2 are MDHEN and SYDVKM. The CDR3 totals 15 residues. Trimming took 7 bases from V and 2 from J, leaving 15 bases between them. The CDR3 sequence is CASNPDAVPGNTIYF. The CDR3 coding sequence is TGTGCCAGCAACCCGGACGCAGTCCCTGGAAACACCATATATTTT.

This sequence joins TRBV18 and TRBJ2-5; 7 nucleotides line up with TRBD1. The junction had 25 bases not matched to a gene; V was cut back by 3 bases and J by 3 bases. The CDR3 extends over 21 amino acids. Germline V gene sequence: CDR1 KGHSH, CDR2 LQKENI. The CDR3 DNA sequence: TGTGCCAGCTCACCTAAGGGCAACAGTTTCAGGGGGTTTACGGAGAAAGAGACCCAGTACTTC. It encodes CASSPKGNSFRGFTEKETQYF.

The chain joins TRBV5-8 to TRBJ2-2; D may match TRBD1 or TRBD2 (5 bases each). Germline CDR1 is SGHTS and CDR2 is YDEGEE. This CDR3 has 14 residues. The V gene lost 3 bases and the J gene lost 6 bases, with 12 bases spanning the gap. CDR3 loop: CASSSQWGSGELFF. The CDR3 nucleotides are TGTGCCAGCAGCTCCCAATGGGGGTCCGGGGAGCTGTTTTTT.

The chain links TRBV29-1 to TRBJ2-1, with 10 bases matching TRBD2. In germline, CDR1 is SQVTM, CDR2 ANQGSEA. Trimming removed 1 base from V and 8 bases from J; junction bases left unmatched: 14. The CDR3 length is 17 residues. CDR3: CSVEGETIAGGMDEQFF. The DNA of the CDR3 is TGCAGCGTTGAAGGGGAAACCATAGCGGGAGGTATGGATGAGCAGTTCTTC.

This chain connects TRBV9 to TRBJ2-7, with D perhaps matching TRBD2 (6 bases). Trimming stripped 3 bases from V and 4 bases from J, with 14 bases between. The germline V gene encodes CDR1 SGDLS and CDR2 YYNGEE. The length of the CDR3 is 14 residues. The CDR3 nucleotides are TGTGCCAGCAGCGAGGGCGCGGGGAGGTACGAGCAGTACTTC. Amino acid sequence: CASSEGAGRYEQYF.

This clone was picked up one time. The rearrangement uses TRBV6-5 and TRBJ2-7, with 8 bases aligning to TRBD1. V shed 4 bases, J shed 7 bases, and the junction held 15 bases outside the gene matches. The CDR3 loop spans 16 amino acids. Germline V gives CDR1 MNHEY, CDR2 SVGAGI. The CDR3 bases are TGTGCCAGCAGTTTCACACGCCCAGGGGGCGCGGGGGAGCAGTACTTC. Its protein product is CASSFTRPGGAGEQYF.

The chain combines TRBV9 with TRBJ2-1, with TRBD1 as a possible D gene (6 bases). Germline CDR1 is SGDLS and CDR2 is YYNGEE. The V end lost 0 bases, the J end lost 4 bases, and 11 bases lay between the germline ends. The CDR3 loop spans 15 amino acids. The CDR3 DNA is TGTGCCAGCAGCGTAGTGGCTAGGGGGTACAATGAGCAGTTCTTC. It codes for CASSVVARGYNEQFF.

The gene calls are TRBV5-1 and TRBJ1-1; 8 bases fit TRBD1. The CDR3 contains 16 residues. Germline V gene sequence: CDR1 SGHRS, CDR2 YFSETQ. With V trimmed by 2 bases and J by 1 base, 7 bases remained unmatched. The CDR3 is CASSFGQGAGNTEAFF. The CDR3 DNA follows: TGCGCCAGCAGCTTTGGGCAGGGGGCCGGGAACACTGAAGCTTTCTTT.

The chain has TRBV11-2 and TRBJ1-5; perhaps TRBD1 as D (5 bases). The CDR3 spans 15 residues. The germline V and J ends were trimmed by 5 bases and 7 bases, with 18 bases remaining between them. From germline, CDR1 is SGHAT and CDR2 FQNNGV. The CDR3 nucleotides read TGTGCCAGCAGCCCCGGGGGAGACCTTTGGCAGCCCCAGCATTTT. Protein sequence: CASSPGGDLWQPQHF. Variable domain in full (rest from reference TRBV11-2 and TRBJ1-5): EAGVAQSPRYKIIEKRQSVAFWCNPISGHATLYWYQQILGQGPKLLIQFQNNGVVDDSQLPKDRFSAERLKGVDSTLKIQPAKLEDSAVYLCASSPGGDLWQPQHFGDGTRLSIL.

V is TRBV7-4 and J is TRBJ2-7; the match to TRBD2 covers 11 bases. Unmatched junction bases numbered 5, after V lost 0 bases and J lost 4 bases. CDR1 and CDR2 from the germline V gene are SGHVT and SQSDAQ. CDR3 length equals 16 residues. The CDR3 loop is CASSLAGGLAVYEQYF. The CDR3 nucleotides read TGTGCCAGCAGCTTAGCGGGGGGACTAGCGGTTTACGAGCAGTACTTC.